The 14 T cell receptor beta chains listed next were all sequenced from one sample in a study of cytomegalovirus exposure and HLA in healthy donors. The assay was immunoSEQ multiplex PCR, and TCRdb's table has in-frame clones only and misses some. The repertoire consists of roughly 90,000 clones, with about 85% occurring once and the leading ten covering 20%. Sequenced material: PBMCs. Source of these receptors: a man between 18 and 35 years old in good health and CMV-seropositive.

V gene TRBV5-4 combines with J gene TRBJ2-1; TRBD2 might be the D (6 bases). Trimming removed 0 bases at V and 7 bases at J, with 14 bases between. Looked up from germline, CDR1 is SGHNT and CDR2 is YYREEE (reference sequence). The CDR3 length is 15 residues. CDR3 nucleotides: TGTGCCAGCAGCTTGGATGTGGGAGGAAGGAATGAGCAGTTCTTC. This sequence encodes CASSLDVGGRNEQFF. Looking up the rest from reference TRBV5-4 and TRBJ2-1 gives the full variable domain: ETGVTQSPTHLIKTRGQQVTLRCSSQSGHNTVSWYQQALGQGPQFIFQYYREEENGRGNFPPRFSGLQFPNYSSELNVNALELDDSALYLCASSLDVGGRNEQFFGPGTRLTVL.

This rearrangement joins TRBV5-1 to TRBJ2-3; 7 nucleotides match TRBD1. The V gene's germline CDR1 is SGHRS and CDR2 YFSETQ. The CDR3 spans 15 residues. V was pared by 1 base and J by 6 bases, with 8 bases of the junction left unmatched. The chain's CDR3 is CASSLRTGRSDTQYF. CDR3 coding DNA: TGCGCCAGCAGCTTGAGGACAGGTCGAAGCGATACGCAGTATTTT.

The chain has TRBV4-2 and TRBJ1-4; 7 positions match TRBD1. V lost 3 bases and J lost 0; bases outside the gene matches: 4. From germline, CDR1 is LGHNA and CDR2 YNFKEQ. The CDR3 spans 16 residues. The CDR3 region has the DNA TGTGCCAGCAGCCATGGGGACAGCTCAACTAATGAAAAACTGTTTTTT. Translation gives CASSHGDSSTNEKLFF.

Details on this clone: At one end the junction does not follow the germline gene, possibly because of a read error. The chain joins TRBV11-2 to TRBJ2-4; 7 bases fit TRBD1. Germline CDR1 is SGHAT and CDR2 is FQNNGV. The CDR3 sequence is 13 residues long. The CDR3 DNA reads TGTGCCAGCAGCTTAGATCTTGGACAGGCTAGGGACTTC. Translation: CASSLDLGQARDF. The complete variable domain, with remaining parts taken from reference TRBV11-2 and TRBJ2-4, reads EAGVAQSPRYKIIEKRQSVAFWCNPISGHATLYWYQQILGQGPKLLIQFQNNGVVDDSQLPKDRFSAERLKGVDSTLKIQPAKLEDSAVYLCASSLDLGQARDFGAGTRLSVL.

The chain couples TRBV10-3 to TRBJ2-5; D remains ambiguous. Deletions cut 0 bases from V and 2 bases from J, with 7 bases between. The CDR3 has 14 residues. Germline V CDR1 and CDR2: ENHRY, SYGVKD. The CDR3 nucleotides read TGTGCCATCAGTGAGTCTACAGAACAAGAGACCCAGTACTTC. This translates into CAISESTEQETQYF.

V usage is TRBV29-1 and J usage is TRBJ1-1; TRBD1 aligns across 9 bases. Unmatched junction bases numbered 2, after V lost 4 bases and J lost 5 bases. This CDR3 spans 12 amino acids. Germline assignment: CDR1 SQVTM and CDR2 ANQGSEA. CDR3 DNA: TGCAGCGTTGCGGGGACAGGGACTGAAGCTTTCTTT. It is translated as CSVAGTGTEAFF. Full variable domain (remainder filled in from reference TRBV29-1 and TRBJ1-1): SAVISQKPSRDICQRGTSLTIQCQVDSQVTMMFWYRQQPGQSLTLIATANQGSEATYESGFVIDKFPISRPNLTFSTLTVSNMSPEDSSIYLCSVAGTGTEAFFGQGTRLTVV.

V and J are TRBV28 and TRBJ1-1; no clear D gene. With 1 base removed from V and 2 bases from J, the gap between germline ends came to 11 bases. Germline CDR1 and CDR2: MDHEN and SYDVKM. The CDR3 is 15 amino acids. CDR3 loop: CASSLFQTTNTEAFF. CDR3 nucleotide sequence: TGTGCCAGCAGTTTATTCCAGACTACCAACACTGAAGCTTTCTTT.

This chain connects TRBV10-3 to TRBJ2-3; 10 bases line up with TRBD1. J was trimmed by 3 bases and V by 10 bases; bases with no gene match: 10. The CDR3 consists of 15 residues. Germline V gives CDR1 ENHRY, CDR2 SYGVKD. The CDR3 DNA follows: TGTGCCACCCTGGGACAGGGGACCTTTACAGATACGCAGTATTTT. It translates to CATLGQGTFTDTQYF.

CDR3 in amino acids: CASSQPEDRLTGGFETQYF. Written as DNA, the CDR3 is TGTGCCAGCAGCCAACCAGAGGACAGGTTGACCGGCGGTTTCGAGACCCAGTACTTC. The genes are TRBV7-8 and TRBJ2-5, with TRBD1 matching 7 bases. The CDR3 contains 19 residues. Germline assignment: CDR1 SGHVS and CDR2 FQNEAQ. V shed 5 bases and J 5 bases; nucleotides not matched to a gene: 23. Full variable domain (remainder filled in from reference TRBV7-8 and TRBJ2-5): GAGVSQSPRYKVAKRGQDVALRCDPISGHVSLFWYQQALGQGPEFLTYFQNEAQLDKSGLPSDRFFAERPEGSVSTLKIQRTQQEDSAVYLCASSQPEDRLTGGFETQYFGPGTRLLVL.

V gene TRBV2 combines with J gene TRBJ1-5, with TRBD1 identical over 10 bases. CDR3 size: 14 residues. The trim removed 4 bases at V and 7 bases at J, leaving 4 bases unmatched. CDR1 is SNHLY and CDR2 is FYNNEI in the germline V gene. CDR3 nucleotide sequence: TGTGCCAGCAGTGGGGGGACAGGGGCCCAGCCCCAGCATTTT. It specifies CASSGGTGAQPQHF.

This clone was observed a handful of times. The rearrangement joins TRBV6-1 to TRBJ1-5, with D hard to call. Germline V lookup: CDR1 MNHNS, CDR2 SASEGT. Trimming took off 5 bases at V and 7 bases at J, with 9 bases between the two ends. The CDR3 extends over 12 amino acids. The DNA for the CDR3 is TGTGCCAGCAGTCGGGTTGTCCAGCCCCAGCATTTT. Translated: CASSRVVQPQHF.

This clone was seen once. This same CDR3 is encoded by further DNA sequences in the sample. The chain is built from TRBV11-2 and TRBJ2-1; weak D call: TRBD2 (5 bases). The V end was cut by 1 base, the J end by 0 bases, with 7 bases between. CDR1 is SGHAT and CDR2 is FQNNGV in the germline V gene. The CDR3 is 15 amino acids. The CDR3 loop reads CASSLGGSSYNEQFF. CDR3 nucleotide sequence: TGTGCCAGCAGCTTAGGAGGGAGCTCCTACAATGAGCAGTTCTTC.

The rearrangement uses TRBV30 and TRBJ2-3; 8 bases agree with TRBD2. The germline CDR1 and CDR2 sequences are GTSNPN and SVGIG (reference sequence). The V and J ends lost 1 base and 2 bases, in that order; junction bases with no gene match: 5. The CDR3 is made up of 15 amino acids. The CDR3: CAWSAGSGITDTQYF. The CDR3 DNA follows: TGTGCCTGGAGTGCCGGTAGCGGGATCACAGATACGCAGTATTTT.

This chain joins TRBV4-1 and TRBJ2-1; 14 positions match TRBD2. The V gene end was trimmed by 4 bases and the J gene end by 6 bases; junction bases not matched to a gene: 5. Germline V lookup: CDR1 MGHRA, CDR2 YSYEKL. CDR3 length: 16 amino acids. The CDR3 nucleotides are TGCGCCAGCAGCCGATACGGGACTAGCGGGAGCAATGAGCAGTTCTTC. This translates into CASSRYGTSGSNEQFF.